Listed below are T cell receptor beta chains from one sample, sequenced in a study of shared clonotypes between healthy human individuals. Libraries were prepared by immunoSEQ multiplex PCR; TCRdb keeps only in-frame clonotypes and omits some of them. The repertoire holds approximately 530,000 clones, with 90% to 96% as singletons. The sample comprised naive CD4+ T cells sorted from blood. The receptors shown here come from a woman in her twenties or thirties in good health. Both conserved end residues are part of each CDR3. Fields, in order: J gene, V gene, CDR3 protein.

TRBJ1-1	TRBV5-6	CASSYTGNTEAFF
TRBJ2-7	TRBV6-1	CASRETTRPDLWEQYF
TRBJ1-2	TRBV28	CASSPGTHYGYTF
TRBJ2-1	TRBV4-1	CASSQASSYNEQFF
TRBJ2-7	TRBV5-8	CATLPFPQGGPQYF
TRBJ1-3	TRBV14	CASSQPNRGSGNTIYF
TRBJ1-5	TRBV28	CASRDYSNQPQHF
TRBJ2-3	TRBV10-3	CAITSGQGGTDTQYF
TRBJ1-2	TRBV4-1	CASSQVGTGGDYGYTF
TRBJ2-1	TRBV29-1	CSLPSWGTGDDNEQFF
TRBJ1-4	TRBV7-9	CASSSPGQGSEKLFF
TRBJ1-1	TRBV4-1	CASSHVYTNTEAFF
TRBJ1-5	TRBV28	CASSPLFDGVHQPQHF
TRBJ2-7	TRBV5-1	CASSFGLTYEQYF
TRBJ2-7	TRBV7-8	CASSGRDITYEQYF
TRBJ1-1	TRBV19	CASSPVTGAVNTEAFF
TRBJ1-1	TRBV5-5	CASSSIVTKNTEAFF
TRBJ2-7	TRBV7-2	CASSLARRGHEQYF
TRBJ1-2	TRBV11-3	CASSVSSVGKTYGYTF
TRBJ1-1	TRBV19	CASSKTGGDTEAFF
TRBJ2-5	TRBV5-1	CASSFVQGAETQYF
TRBJ1-2	TRBV18	CASSPTDTNYGYTF
TRBJ1-1	TRBV19	CASSISLTVWGTEAFF
TRBJ2-5	TRBV12-5	CASGGGQETQYF